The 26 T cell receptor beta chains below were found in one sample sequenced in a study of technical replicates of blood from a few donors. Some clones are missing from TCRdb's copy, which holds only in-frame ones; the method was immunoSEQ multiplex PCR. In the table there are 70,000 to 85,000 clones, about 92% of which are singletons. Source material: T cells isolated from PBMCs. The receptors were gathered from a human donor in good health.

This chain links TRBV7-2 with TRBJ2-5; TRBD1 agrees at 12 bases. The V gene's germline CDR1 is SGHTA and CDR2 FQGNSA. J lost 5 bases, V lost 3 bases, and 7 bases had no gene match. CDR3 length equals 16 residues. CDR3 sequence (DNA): TGTGCCAGCAGCTTCACCGGGACAGGGGGCTGGGAGACCCAGTACTTC. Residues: CASSFTGTGGWETQYF.

CDR3 sequence reads: CASSLGTSGYEQYF. In DNA form, the CDR3 reads TGCGCCAGCAGCCTAGGGACTAGCGGATACGAGCAGTACTTC. The rearrangement uses TRBV4-1 and TRBJ2-7; 11 bases map to TRBD2. The germline V gene has CDR1 MGHRA and CDR2 YSYEKL. V lost 4 bases, J lost 4 bases, and 3 bases stayed unmatched. The CDR3 totals 14 residues.

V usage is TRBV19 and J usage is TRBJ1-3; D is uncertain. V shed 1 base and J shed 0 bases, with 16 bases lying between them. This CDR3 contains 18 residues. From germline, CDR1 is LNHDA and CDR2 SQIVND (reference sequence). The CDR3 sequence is CASSIGQPSRSSGNTIYF. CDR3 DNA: TGTGCCAGTAGTATAGGTCAACCTTCCCGGTCCTCTGGAAACACCATATATTTT.

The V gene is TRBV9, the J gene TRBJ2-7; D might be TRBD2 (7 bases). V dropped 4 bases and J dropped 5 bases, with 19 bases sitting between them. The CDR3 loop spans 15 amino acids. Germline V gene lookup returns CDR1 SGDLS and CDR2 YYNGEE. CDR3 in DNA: TGTGCCAGCAGCCATGACGGCCGGGGGGCAGACGAGCAGTACTTC. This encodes CASSHDGRGADEQYF.

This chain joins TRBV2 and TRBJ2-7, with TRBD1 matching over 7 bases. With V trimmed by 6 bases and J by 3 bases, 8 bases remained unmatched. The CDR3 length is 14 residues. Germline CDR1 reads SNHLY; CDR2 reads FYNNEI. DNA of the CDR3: TGTGCCAGCAGCCCACAGGGGACCCTCTACGAGCAGTACTTC. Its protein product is CASSPQGTLYEQYF.

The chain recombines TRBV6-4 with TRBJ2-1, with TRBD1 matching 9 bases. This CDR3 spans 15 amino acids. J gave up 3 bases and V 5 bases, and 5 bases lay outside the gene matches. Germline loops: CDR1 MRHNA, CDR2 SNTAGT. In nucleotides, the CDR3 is TGTGCCAGCAGTCTCGGGACAGGGAACTACAATGAGCAGTTCTTC. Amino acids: CASSLGTGNYNEQFF.

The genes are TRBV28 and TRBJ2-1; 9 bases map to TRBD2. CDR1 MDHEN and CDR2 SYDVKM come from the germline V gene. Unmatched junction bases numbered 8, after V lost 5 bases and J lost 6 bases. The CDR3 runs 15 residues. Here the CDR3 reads CASSIPGLALNEQFF. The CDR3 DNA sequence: TGTGCCAGCAGTATACCGGGACTAGCCCTCAATGAGCAGTTCTTC. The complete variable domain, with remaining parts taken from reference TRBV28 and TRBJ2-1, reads DVKVTQSSRYLVKRTGEKVFLECVQDMDHENMFWYRQDPGLGLRLIYFSYDVKMKEKGDIPEGYSVSREKKERFSLILESASTNQTSMYLCASSIPGLALNEQFFGPGTRLTVL.

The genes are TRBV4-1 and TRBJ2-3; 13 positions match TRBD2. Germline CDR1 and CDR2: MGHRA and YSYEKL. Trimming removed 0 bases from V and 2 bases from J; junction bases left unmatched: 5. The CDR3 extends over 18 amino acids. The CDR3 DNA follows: TGCGCCAGCAGCCAAGATTTGGGACTAGCGGGACCCACAGATACGCAGTATTTT. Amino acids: CASSQDLGLAGPTDTQYF.

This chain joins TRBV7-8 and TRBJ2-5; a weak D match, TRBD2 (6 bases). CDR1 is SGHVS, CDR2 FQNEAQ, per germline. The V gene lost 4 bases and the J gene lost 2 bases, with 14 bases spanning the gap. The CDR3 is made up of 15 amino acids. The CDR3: CASSSNSGRQETQYF. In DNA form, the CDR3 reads TGTGCCAGCAGCTCTAATAGCGGACGACAAGAGACCCAGTACTTC.

CDR3 nucleotide sequence: TGTGCCAGCAGTTACGCGGGTGACTATGGCTACACCTTC. Protein: CASSYAGDYGYTF. The V call is TRBV6-5, the J call TRBJ1-2, with D hard to call. Germline V gene sequence: CDR1 MNHEY, CDR2 SVGAGI. Trimming took 2 bases from V and 3 from J, leaving 7 bases between them. CDR3 length: 13 amino acids.

The CDR3 reads CASSSSGRRSTGELFF. The CDR3 region has the DNA TGTGCCAGCAGTTCTAGCGGGAGAAGGTCCACCGGGGAGCTGTTTTTT. The chain employs TRBV5-4 and TRBJ2-2, with TRBD2 matching over 10 bases. This CDR3 spans 16 amino acids. V was clipped by 5 bases and J by 4 bases; unmatched bases: 8. Germline CDR1 reads SGHNT; CDR2 reads YYREEE (reference sequence).

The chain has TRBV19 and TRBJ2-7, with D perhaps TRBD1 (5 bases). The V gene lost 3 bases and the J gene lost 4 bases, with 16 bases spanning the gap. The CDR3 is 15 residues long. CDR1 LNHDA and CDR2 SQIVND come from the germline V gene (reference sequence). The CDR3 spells CASSIADTRSYEQYF. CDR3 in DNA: TGTGCCAGTAGTATCGCGGACACCCGCTCATACGAGCAGTACTTC. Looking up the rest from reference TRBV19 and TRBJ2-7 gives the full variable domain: DGGITQSPKYLFRKEGQNVTLSCEQNLNHDAMYWYRQDPGQGLRLIYYSQIVNDFQKGDIAEGYSVSREKKESFPLTVTSAQKNPTAFYLCASSIADTRSYEQYFGPGTRLTVT.

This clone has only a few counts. The chain's CDR3 is CASRTTGGRDNYGYTF. In DNA, the CDR3 is TGTGCCAGCAGGACGACAGGGGGCCGAGATAACTATGGCTACACCTTC. The V gene is TRBV6-6, the J gene TRBJ1-2, with 10 bases matching TRBD1. J gave up 1 base and V 6 bases, and 8 bases lay outside the gene matches. Germline lookup yields CDR1 MNHNY and CDR2 SVGAGI (reference sequence). The CDR3 covers 16 residues.

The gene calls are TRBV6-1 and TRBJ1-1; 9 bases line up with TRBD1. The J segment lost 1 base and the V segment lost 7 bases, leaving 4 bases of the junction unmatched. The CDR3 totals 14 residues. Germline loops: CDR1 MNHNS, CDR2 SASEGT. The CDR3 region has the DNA TGTGCCAGCAACAGGGGGCAGGGGAACACTGAAGCTTTCTTT. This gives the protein CASNRGQGNTEAFF.

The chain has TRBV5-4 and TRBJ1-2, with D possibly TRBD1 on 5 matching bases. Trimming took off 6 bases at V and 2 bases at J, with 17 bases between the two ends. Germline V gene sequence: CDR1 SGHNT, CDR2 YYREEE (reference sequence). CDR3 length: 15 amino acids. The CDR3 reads CASIAGRDSNYGYTF. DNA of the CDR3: TGTGCCAGCATCGCGGGACGGGATTCCAACTATGGCTACACCTTC.

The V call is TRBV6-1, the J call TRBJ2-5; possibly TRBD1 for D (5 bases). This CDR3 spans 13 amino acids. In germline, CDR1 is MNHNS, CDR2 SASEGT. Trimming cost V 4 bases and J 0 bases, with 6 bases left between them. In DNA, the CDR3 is TGTGCCAGCAGTGCCAGGGACCAAGAGACCCAGTACTTC. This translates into CASSARDQETQYF.

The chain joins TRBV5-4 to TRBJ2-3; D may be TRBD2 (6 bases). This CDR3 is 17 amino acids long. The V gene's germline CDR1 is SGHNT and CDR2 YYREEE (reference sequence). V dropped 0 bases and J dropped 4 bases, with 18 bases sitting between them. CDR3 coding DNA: TGTGCCAGCAGCTTGGGCCTTGGAGGAGGAGGGGCAGATACGCAGTATTTT. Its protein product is CASSLGLGGGGADTQYF. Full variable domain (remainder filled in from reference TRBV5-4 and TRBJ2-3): ETGVTQSPTHLIKTRGQQVTLRCSSQSGHNTVSWYQQALGQGPQFIFQYYREEENGRGNFPPRFSGLQFPNYSSELNVNALELDDSALYLCASSLGLGGGGADTQYFGPGTRLTVL.

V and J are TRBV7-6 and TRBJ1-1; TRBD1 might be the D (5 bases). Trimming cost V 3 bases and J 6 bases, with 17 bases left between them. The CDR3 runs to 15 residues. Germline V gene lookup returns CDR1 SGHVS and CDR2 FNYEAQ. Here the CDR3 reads CASSFHGGEGAEAFF. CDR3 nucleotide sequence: TGTGCCAGCAGCTTCCACGGGGGGGAAGGAGCTGAAGCTTTCTTT.

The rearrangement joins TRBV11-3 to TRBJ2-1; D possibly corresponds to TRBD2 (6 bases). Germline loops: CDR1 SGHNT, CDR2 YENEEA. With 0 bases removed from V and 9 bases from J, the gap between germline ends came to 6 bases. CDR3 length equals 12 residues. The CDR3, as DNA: TGTGCCAGCAGCTTAGAGGGGGGTGAGCAGTTCTTC. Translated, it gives CASSLEGGEQFF.

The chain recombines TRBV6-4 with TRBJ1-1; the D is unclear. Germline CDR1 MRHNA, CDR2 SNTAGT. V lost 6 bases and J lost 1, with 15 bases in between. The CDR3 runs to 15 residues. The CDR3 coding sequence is TGTGCCAGCAGCCCCAACGTGGGAGCGAACACTGAAGCTTTCTTT. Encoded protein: CASSPNVGANTEAFF.

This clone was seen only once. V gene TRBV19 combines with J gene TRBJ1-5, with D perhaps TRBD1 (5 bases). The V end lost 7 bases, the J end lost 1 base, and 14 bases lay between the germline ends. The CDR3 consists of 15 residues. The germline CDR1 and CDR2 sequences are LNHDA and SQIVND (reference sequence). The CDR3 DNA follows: TGTGCCAGTAAGGAGGGGCCTGAGAGCAATCAGCCCCAGCATTTT. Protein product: CASKEGPESNQPQHF.

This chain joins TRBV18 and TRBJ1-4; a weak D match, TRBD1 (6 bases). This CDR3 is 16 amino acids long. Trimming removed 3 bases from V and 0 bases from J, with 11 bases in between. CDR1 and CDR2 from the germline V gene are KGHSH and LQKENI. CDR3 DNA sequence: TGTGCCAGCTCACCCCGGGACAAAGCAACTAATGAAAAACTGTTTTTT. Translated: CASSPRDKATNEKLFF.

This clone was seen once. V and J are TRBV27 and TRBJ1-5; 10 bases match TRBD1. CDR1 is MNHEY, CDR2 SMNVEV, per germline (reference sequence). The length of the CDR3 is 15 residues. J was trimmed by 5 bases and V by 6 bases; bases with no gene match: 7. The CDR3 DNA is TGTGCCAGCAGCGCACCGGGACAGGGGTATCAGCCCCAGCATTTT. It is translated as CASSAPGQGYQPQHF.

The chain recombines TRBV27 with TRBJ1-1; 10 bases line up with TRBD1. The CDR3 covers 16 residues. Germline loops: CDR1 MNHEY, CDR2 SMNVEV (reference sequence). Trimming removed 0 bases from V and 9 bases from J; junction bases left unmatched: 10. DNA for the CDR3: TGTGCCAGCAGTTTATCGTCCGGGACAGGGGAAAAGAAAGCTTTCTTT. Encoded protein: CASSLSSGTGEKKAFF.

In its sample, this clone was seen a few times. The CDR3 is CAITGTAGGPQHF. The CDR3 bases are TGTGCCATTACCGGGACAGCCGGGGGGCCCCAGCATTTT. The V gene is TRBV19, the J gene TRBJ1-5; TRBD1 matches 7 bases. The CDR3 consists of 13 residues. Germline CDR1 reads LNHDA; CDR2 reads SQIVND (reference sequence). V was clipped by 10 bases and J by 9 bases; unmatched bases: 12.

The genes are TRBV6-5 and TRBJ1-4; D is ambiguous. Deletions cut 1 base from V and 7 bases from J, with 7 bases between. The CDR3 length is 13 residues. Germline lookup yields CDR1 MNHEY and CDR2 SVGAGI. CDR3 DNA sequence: TGTGCCAGCAGTTACTACCGGGGTGAAAAACTGTTTTTT. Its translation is CASSYYRGEKLFF.